The source of this T cell receptor beta chain is a study of T cell responses to AZD1222 COVID-19 vaccine. Trimming pared 5 bases from V and 8 bases from J, leaving 12 bases between. The CDR3 totals 12 residues. The repertoire was sequenced with immunoSEQ multiplex PCR; TCRdb's copy has only in-frame clones and lacks some. The sample shows some 80,000 clones, 90% of them seen only once. General study results and limits: Spike-specific TCR breadth and depth were elevated following two AZD1222 doses.

This clone was picked up one time. Its antigen is not identified. This TCR derives from an adult in good health. The sample consisted of peripheral blood, taken on day 0 of AZD1222 vaccination. The chain combines TRBV12-3 or TRBV12-4 with TRBJ1-2; no clear D gene. The CDR3 region is CASSGGMAGYTF. The CDR3 DNA reads as TGTGCCAGCAGTGGAGGGATGGCCGGCTACACCTTC.